The 21 T cell receptor beta chains in this list originate from one sample, sequenced in a study of CD8 T cells in ankylosing spondylitis. Using its own MiXCR run on the 5' RACE reads, TCRdb lists one record per CDR3 protein. Of a few hundred thousand distinct CDR3 sequences in the sample, roughly a tenth were seen once. Input material: blood, either unsorted or a sorted T cell fraction (not recorded which). Receptors were obtained from a male donor with ankylosing spondylitis or in good health (not recorded which).

This clonotype was seen at least ten times. This chain uses TRBV27 with TRBJ1-6, with D maybe TRBD1 (5 bases). The ends were cut back, 7 bases at V and 6 bases at J, with 13 bases in the middle. Germline loops: CDR1 MNHEY, CDR2 SMNVEV (reference sequence). The CDR3 has 14 amino acids. This chain's CDR3 is CASTPGRGNSPLHF. CDR3 DNA sequence: TGTGCCAGCACCCCGGGACGGGGTAATTCACCCCTCCACTTT.

The sample holds many counts of this clonotype. V usage is TRBV27 and J usage is TRBJ2-1; 7 nucleotides line up with TRBD1. The CDR3 consists of 13 residues. The germline V gene has CDR1 MNHEY and CDR2 SMNVEV (reference sequence). V trimming: 5 bases; J trimming: 7 bases; junction bases outside the gene matches: 5. For the CDR3, the DNA is TGTGCCAGCAGTAGACAGGGTCGGAATGAGCAGTTCTTC. Its translation is CASSRQGRNEQFF.

Ten or more counts support this clonotype. The chain combines TRBV5-1 with TRBJ1-1; 9 bases are shared with TRBD1. After removal of 3 bases from V and 6 bases from J, the junction contained 6 bases not matched to a gene. The length of the CDR3 is 14 residues. Germline CDR1 reads SGHRS; CDR2 reads YFSETQ. The CDR3 loop reads CASSWGGTGPEAFF. In nucleotides, the CDR3 is TGCGCCAGCAGCTGGGGCGGGACAGGGCCTGAAGCTTTCTTT.

This chain links TRBV27 with TRBJ1-2; 7 bases fit TRBD1. Germline V gene sequence: CDR1 MNHEY, CDR2 SMNVEV (reference sequence). The J segment lost 4 bases and the V segment lost 0 bases, leaving 5 bases of the junction unmatched. The CDR3 extends over 15 amino acids. CDR3 in amino acids: CASSLSYRGSYGYTF. Here the CDR3 DNA reads TGTGCCAGCAGTTTATCGTACAGGGGTAGCTATGGCTACACCTTC.

Many counts were recorded for this clonotype. V is TRBV5-1 and J is TRBJ2-7, with a tentative D call TRBD1 (6 bases). Germline CDR1 reads SGHRS; CDR2 reads YFSETQ. Trimming took 5 bases from V and 6 from J, leaving 15 bases between them. This CDR3 contains 13 residues. The CDR3 DNA reads TGCGCCAGCAGGGCAGGGGATCGTTTCGAGCAGTACTTC. Encoded protein: CASRAGDRFEQYF.

The rearrangement joins TRBV28 to TRBJ1-1, with 9 bases aligning to TRBD1. J gave up 4 bases and V 5 bases, and 2 bases lay outside the gene matches. CDR1 and CDR2 from the germline V gene are MDHEN and SYDVKM. This CDR3 comprises 13 residues. DNA for the CDR3: TGTGCCAGCAGTAAGGACAGGGGCACTGAAGCTTTCTTT. This encodes CASSKDRGTEAFF.

There are many counts of this clonotype. This chain uses TRBV5-6 with TRBJ2-3, with unresolved D. The CDR3 contains 15 residues. The germline V gene encodes CDR1 SGHDT and CDR2 YYEEEE. Trimming stripped 3 bases from V and 3 bases from J, with 14 bases between. Written as DNA, the CDR3 is TGTGCCAGCAGCTACATTATGAACGTGACAGATACGCAGTATTTT. Protein product: CASSYIMNVTDTQYF.

This clonotype appeared many times. CDR3: CASVLGNEQFF. The CDR3 DNA follows: TGTGCCAGCGTTTTGGGGAATGAGCAGTTCTTC. This chain connects TRBV6-5 to TRBJ2-1, with D unresolved. The germline V and J ends were trimmed by 8 bases and 7 bases, with 9 bases remaining between them. This CDR3 comprises 11 residues. Germline loops: CDR1 MNHEY, CDR2 SVGAGI.

This chain joins TRBV11-2 and TRBJ2-7, with 7 bases fitting TRBD1. CDR3 length: 18 residues. J lost 4 bases, V lost 0 bases, and 15 bases had no gene match. Germline V gene sequence: CDR1 SGHAT, CDR2 FQNNGV. The DNA for the CDR3 is TGTGCCAGCAGCTTAGATGAGGGGCGTGGGACAGTTGGGTACGAGCAGTACTTC. It yields the protein CASSLDEGRGTVGYEQYF. The full variable domain, rest sourced from reference TRBV11-2 and TRBJ2-7, is EAGVAQSPRYKIIEKRQSVAFWCNPISGHATLYWYQQILGQGPKLLIQFQNNGVVDDSQLPKDRFSAERLKGVDSTLKIQPAKLEDSAVYLCASSLDEGRGTVGYEQYFGPGTRLTVT.

This clonotype was picked up many times. At one end the junction does not follow the germline gene, possibly because of a read error. This chain connects TRBV29-1 to TRBJ2-1, with TRBD2 identical over 9 bases. The CDR3 contains 14 residues. Germline V gene data show CDR1 as SQVTM and CDR2 as ANQGSEA. The CDR3 bases are TGCAGCGTCGAAGTAGCGGGAGTAACCCTGCCACAGTTCTTC. This encodes CSVEVAGVTLPQFF.

The V gene is TRBV2, the J gene TRBJ1-2, with no clear D. Looked up from germline, CDR1 is SNHLY and CDR2 is FYNNEI. Trimming took off 4 bases at V and 0 bases at J, with 3 bases between the two ends. This CDR3 comprises 12 residues. This chain's CDR3 is CASSGTNYGYTF. The DNA of the CDR3 is TGTGCCAGCAGTGGGACTAACTATGGCTACACCTTC. Supplemented by reference TRBV2 and TRBJ1-2, the full variable domain reads EPEVTQTPSHQVTQMGQEVILRCVPISNHLYFYWYRQILGQKVEFLVSFYNNEISEKSEIFDDQFSVERPDGSNFTLKIRSTKLEDSAMYFCASSGTNYGYTFGSGTRLTVV.

This clonotype was picked up many times. The V gene is TRBV20-1, the J gene TRBJ2-5; 8 nucleotides line up with TRBD1. Trimming cost V 6 bases and J 1 base; bases outside gene matches: 4. CDR1 is DFQATT, CDR2 SNEGSKA, per germline (reference sequence). This CDR3 is 13 amino acids long. The CDR3 here is CSALTGAQETQYF. The CDR3 DNA follows: TGCAGTGCACTGACAGGGGCCCAAGAGACCCAGTACTTC.

Ten or more counts support this clonotype. This chain's CDR3 is CASSSQDTNEKLFF. The DNA of the CDR3 is TGCGCCAGCAGCTCACAGGATACTAATGAAAAACTGTTTTTT. V is TRBV5-1 and J is TRBJ1-4; TRBD1 might be the D (5 bases). Germline CDR1 and CDR2: SGHRS and YFSETQ. This CDR3 contains 14 residues. Between the trimmed V and J ends, which lost 3 bases and 2 bases, there was a span of 8 bases.

This chain joins TRBV5-1 and TRBJ1-5; TRBD1 might be the D (5 bases). Germline V gives CDR1 SGHRS, CDR2 YFSETQ. The CDR3 totals 15 residues. V gave up 0 bases and J gave up 3 bases, with 10 bases separating them. Written as DNA, the CDR3 is TGCGCCAGCAGCTTGGTAGGGGACCCCAATCAGCCCCAGCATTTT. The encoded protein is CASSLVGDPNQPQHF.

The table lists this clonotype with a count of one. One base away lies a much larger clone, so this may be a sequencing read error. The J gene is TRBJ2-2, the V gene TRBV5-6; the D gene is possibly TRBD2 (7 bases). Per germline, CDR1 SGHDT and CDR2 YYEEEE. The CDR3 totals 16 residues. The CDR3 region has the DNA TGTGCCATCAGCTTGTGGCGGGGGCTAAGCACCGGGGAGCTGTTTTTT. It yields the protein CAISLWRGLSTGELFF. Complete variable domain (other parts from reference TRBV5-6 and TRBJ2-2): DAGVTQSPTHLIKTRGQQVTLRCSPKSGHDTVSWYQQALGQGPQFIFQYYEEEERQRGNFPDRFSGHQFPNYSSELNVNALLLGDSALYLCAISLWRGLSTGELFFGEGSRLTVL.

There are many counts of this clonotype. The CDR3 DNA reads as TGCGCCAGCAGCTTGGCCTCTACAGGGGATGGCTACACCTTC. Its protein is CASSLASTGDGYTF. The chain carries TRBV5-1 and TRBJ1-2; 7 nucleotides agree with TRBD1. The CDR3 extends over 14 amino acids. The J segment lost 6 bases and the V segment lost 0 bases, leaving 5 bases of the junction unmatched. The V gene's germline CDR1 is SGHRS and CDR2 YFSETQ.

The table lists this clonotype with a count of one. The rearrangement uses TRBV25-1 and TRBJ2-7; 9 bases agree with TRBD1. The ends lost 6 bases at V and 9 bases at J; junction bases unmatched: 15. This CDR3 is 15 amino acids long. Germline V CDR1 and CDR2: MGHDK, SYGVNS. For the CDR3, the DNA is TGTGCCAGCAGAGATACGGGGACAGGGCTAGGATGGCAGTACTTC. Its translation is CASRDTGTGLGWQYF.

Remarks on this clonotype: The junction departs from the called germline gene at one end, perhaps through a read error. The J gene is TRBJ2-1, the V gene TRBV12-3 or TRBV12-4; possible D gene TRBD2, 5 bases. CDR3 length: 15 residues. In nucleotides, the CDR3 is TGTGCCAGCAGTTCCCGGGAAAATACCTACAATGACCAGTTCTTC. Its translation is CASSSRENTYNDQFF.

This clonotype was seen repeatedly, ten times or more. The V gene is TRBV10-3, the J gene TRBJ2-3, with D maybe TRBD2 (5 bases). Germline assignment: CDR1 ENHRY and CDR2 SYGVKD. This CDR3 comprises 17 residues. Deletions cut 0 bases from V and 3 bases from J, with 16 bases between. CDR3 loop: CAISESSLRGGTDTQYF. The DNA of the CDR3 is TGTGCCATCAGTGAGTCAAGTTTAAGAGGAGGAACAGATACGCAGTATTTT.

This clonotype was counted between two and nine times. The J gene is TRBJ1-1, the V gene TRBV28; maybe TRBD1 (6 bases). Germline lookup yields CDR1 MDHEN and CDR2 SYDVKM. V lost 6 bases, J lost 4 bases, and 15 bases lay in between. The CDR3 sequence is 14 residues long. In DNA form, the CDR3 reads TGTGCCAGCAGCCCTAACCGAGGGGGCACTGAAGCTTTCTTT. Amino acids: CASSPNRGGTEAFF.

V is TRBV7-2 and J is TRBJ2-2; tentatively, D is TRBD2 (5 bases). Trimming took 5 bases from V and 6 from J, leaving 10 bases between them. Germline loops: CDR1 SGHTA, CDR2 FQGNSA. The CDR3 covers 13 residues. In DNA, the CDR3 is TGTGCCAGCAGCCCCCTAGCCTCCGGGGAGCTGTTTTTT. This encodes CASSPLASGELFF.